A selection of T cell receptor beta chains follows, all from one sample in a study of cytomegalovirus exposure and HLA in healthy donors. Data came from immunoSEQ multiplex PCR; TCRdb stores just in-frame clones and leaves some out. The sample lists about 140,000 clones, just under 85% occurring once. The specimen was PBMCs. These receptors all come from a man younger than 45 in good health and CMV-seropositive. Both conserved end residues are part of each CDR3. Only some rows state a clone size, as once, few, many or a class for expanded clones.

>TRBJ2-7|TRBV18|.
CASSRRDSLSYEQYF
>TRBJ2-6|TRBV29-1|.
CSVSGDRAGANVLTF
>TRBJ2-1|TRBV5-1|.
CASSLEAGGGYNEQFF
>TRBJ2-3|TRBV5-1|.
CASSYSTGSQVAFTDTQYF
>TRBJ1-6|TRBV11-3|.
CASSLAPEERGQRNSPLHF
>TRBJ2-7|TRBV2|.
CASSDDLSEPDYEQYF
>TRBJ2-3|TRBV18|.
CASSRFGGGTDTQYF
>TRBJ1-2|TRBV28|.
CASSLYPSPADSNYGYTF
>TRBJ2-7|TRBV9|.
CASSATTSSHEQYF
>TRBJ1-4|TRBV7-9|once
CASSFGGYEKLFF
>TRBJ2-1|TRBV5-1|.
CASSLGLAGEVYNEQFF
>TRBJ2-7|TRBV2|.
CASSPGNLAGRIEQYF
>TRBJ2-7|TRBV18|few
CASSPSQGASYEQYF
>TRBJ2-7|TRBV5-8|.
CASSPFGGAGSYEQYF
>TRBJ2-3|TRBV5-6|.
CASSFLGAFTDTQYF
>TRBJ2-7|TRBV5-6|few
CASSLEQGVYEQYF
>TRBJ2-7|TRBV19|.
CASSIDSLSYEQYF
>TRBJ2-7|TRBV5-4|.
CASSLAGSQMGYF
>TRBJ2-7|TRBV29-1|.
CSVAGLAGVGGQYF
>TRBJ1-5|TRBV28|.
CASSSYEGNQPQHF
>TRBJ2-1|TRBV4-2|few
CASSRGGSNDNEQFF
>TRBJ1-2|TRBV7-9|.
CASSLETGDGGYTF
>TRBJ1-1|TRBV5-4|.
CASSFRDRLNTEAFF
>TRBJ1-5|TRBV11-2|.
CASSLNGQTNQPQHF
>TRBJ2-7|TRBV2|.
CASSEQGQFGDEQYF
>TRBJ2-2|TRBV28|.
CASSLPRGNGGELFF
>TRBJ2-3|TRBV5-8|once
CASSLGLAGKASTDTQYF
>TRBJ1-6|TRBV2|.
CASMTGVDGNSPLHF
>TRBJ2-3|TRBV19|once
CASKFPPTDTQYF
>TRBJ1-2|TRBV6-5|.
CASLGGKGRAGGYTF
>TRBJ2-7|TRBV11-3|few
CASSLGQDSSYEQYF
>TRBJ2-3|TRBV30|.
CAWSTKIAGASDTQYF
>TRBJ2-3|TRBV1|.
CTSSPETSGNPIFTDTQYF
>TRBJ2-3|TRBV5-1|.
CASSLAGTGGLDTQYF
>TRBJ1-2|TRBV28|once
CASSLTEGYGYTF
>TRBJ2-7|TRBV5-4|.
CASSSGLAEGVYEQYF
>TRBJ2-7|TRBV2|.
CASNGQGGRYEQYF
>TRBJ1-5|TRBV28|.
CASSVTGQGARQPQHF
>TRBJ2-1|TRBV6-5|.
CASSYGPHEQFF
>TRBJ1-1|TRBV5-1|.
CASSSLQGTEAFF